Listed here are 10 T cell receptor beta chains from one sample, sequenced in a study of graft-versus-host responses after intestinal transplantation. Method: immunoSEQ multiplex PCR; TCRdb's copy keeps in-frame clones and lacks some. The profile covers some 79,000 clones, with roughly nine tenths appearing a single time and roughly 0.37% taken by the ten largest. Their specific antigens are unknown. This sample comprised unstimulated CD4+ T cells sorted from spleen or lymph node cells, obtained before intestinal transplant. The source is a human donor who received an intestinal transplant.

The chain joins TRBV18 to TRBJ2-7; TRBD2 matches at 9 bases. Trimming took 2 bases from V and 2 from J; bases not matched to a gene: 4. Germline assignment: CDR1 KGHSH and CDR2 LQKENI. CDR3 length: 15 residues. The CDR3 spells CASSPGSSGTYEQYF. CDR3 bases: TGTGCCAGCTCACCAGGTTCTAGCGGGACCTACGAGCAGTACTTC.

The V call is TRBV11-2, the J call TRBJ1-6; D remains ambiguous. Germline CDR1 reads SGHAT; CDR2 reads FQNNGV. V was cut by 5 bases and J by 0 bases, with 17 bases left in between. The CDR3 has 18 residues. CDR3 nucleotide sequence: TGTGCCAGCAGCCCTGTGGTCCCCAGAAGCTCCTATAATTCACCCCTCCACTTT. Its protein product is CASSPVVPRSSYNSPLHF.

The V and J genes are TRBV19 and TRBJ1-5; maybe TRBD1 (5 bases). The CDR3 covers 13 residues. V lost 7 bases, J lost 5 bases, and 12 bases lay in between. The germline gives CDR1 LNHDA, CDR2 SQIVND (reference sequence). As DNA, the CDR3 is TGTGCCAGTAAGGGGCCGGGCGATCAGCCCCAGCATTTT. This codes for CASKGPGDQPQHF.

The table lists this clone with a count of one. V usage is TRBV27 and J usage is TRBJ2-4; the D gene is possibly TRBD2 (6 bases). Trimming took 0 bases from V and 2 from J, leaving 14 bases between them. The CDR3 extends over 17 amino acids. Germline lookup yields CDR1 MNHEY and CDR2 SMNVEV (reference sequence). In nucleotides, the CDR3 is TGTGCCAGCAGTTTATCGGGACTGGACGTTTCCAAAAACATTCAGTACTTC. Translated, it gives CASSLSGLDVSKNIQYF.

This chain joins TRBV28 and TRBJ2-2; 7 nucleotides match TRBD1. CDR1 is MDHEN, CDR2 SYDVKM, per germline. Germline trimming cut 8 bases from V and 1 base from J; bases unmatched to any gene: 16. The CDR3 totals 18 residues. This CDR3 is CASYGPWGTGENTGELFF. The CDR3 nucleotides read TGTGCCAGCTACGGACCGTGGGGCACAGGGGAGAACACCGGGGAGCTGTTTTTT.

The chain is built from TRBV5-4 and TRBJ1-2; D perhaps matches TRBD1 (5 bases). Germline CDR1 is SGHNT and CDR2 is YYREEE (reference sequence). Between the trimmed V and J ends, which lost 4 bases and 7 bases, there was a span of 11 bases. CDR3 length: 12 residues. In DNA, the CDR3 is TGTGCCAGCAGCCCTCAGGGCCGTGGCTACACCTTC. Protein sequence: CASSPQGRGYTF. The whole variable domain, remainder taken from reference TRBV5-4 and TRBJ1-2, is ETGVTQSPTHLIKTRGQQVTLRCSSQSGHNTVSWYQQALGQGPQFIFQYYREEENGRGNFPPRFSGLQFPNYSSELNVNALELDDSALYLCASSPQGRGYTFGSGTRLTVV.

This chain uses TRBV5-4 with TRBJ2-7, with TRBD1 matching over 11 bases. The ends lost 3 bases at V and 2 bases at J; junction bases unmatched: 4. CDR1 is SGHNT, CDR2 YYREEE, per germline (reference sequence). CDR3 length equals 15 residues. The CDR3 coding sequence is TGTGCCAGCAGCTCCCCGGGACAGGGGGCCTACGAGCAGTACTTC. Translation: CASSSPGQGAYEQYF.

The J gene is TRBJ2-7, the V gene TRBV12-2; the D segment call TRBD2 is taken from the table without a DNA check. TRBV12-2 is reported as a pseudogene. The CDR3 contains 16 residues. The CDR3 region has the DNA TGTGCAAGTCGCTTAGGGGGGGGTCCGGGGTCCTACGAGCAGTACTTC. It specifies CASRLGGGPGSYEQYF.

The V call is TRBV28, the J call TRBJ1-2; D ambiguous. CDR1 MDHEN and CDR2 SYDVKM come from the germline V gene. This CDR3 comprises 11 residues. Trimming removed 4 bases from V and 8 bases from J, with 8 bases in between. CDR3 sequence (DNA): TGTGCCAGCAGTTGGGGAGGGGGCTACACCTTC. Its protein is CASSWGGGYTF.

The chain uses TRBV15 and TRBJ1-2; the D gene is possibly TRBD1 (5 bases). This CDR3 is built from 15 residues. V was cut by 0 bases and J by 8 bases, with 16 bases left in between. In germline, CDR1 is LNHNV, CDR2 YYDKDF (reference sequence). The CDR3 coding sequence is TGTGCCACCAGCAGAGAGCCCCAGGGTTGGACGGGCTACACCTTC. Translating it yields CATSREPQGWTGYTF.